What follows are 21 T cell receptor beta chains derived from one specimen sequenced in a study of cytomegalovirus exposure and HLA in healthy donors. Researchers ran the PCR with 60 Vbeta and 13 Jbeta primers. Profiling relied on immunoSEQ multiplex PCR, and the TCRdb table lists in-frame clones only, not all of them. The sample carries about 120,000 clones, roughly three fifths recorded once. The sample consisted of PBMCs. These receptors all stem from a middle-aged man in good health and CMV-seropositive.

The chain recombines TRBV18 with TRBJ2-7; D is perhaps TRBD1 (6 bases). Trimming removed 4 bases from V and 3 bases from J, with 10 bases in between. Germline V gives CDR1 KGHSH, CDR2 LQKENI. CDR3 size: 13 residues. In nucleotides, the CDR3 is TGTGCCAGCTCACGGACAGAGAGCTACGAGCAGTACTTC. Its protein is CASSRTESYEQYF.

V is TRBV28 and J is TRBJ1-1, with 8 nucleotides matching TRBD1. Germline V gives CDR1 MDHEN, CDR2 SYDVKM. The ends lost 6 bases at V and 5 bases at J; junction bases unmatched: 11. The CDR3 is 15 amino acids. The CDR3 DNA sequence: TGTGCCAGCAGCCCTATCACAGGGGGTGGAACTGAAGCTTTCTTT. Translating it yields CASSPITGGGTEAFF.

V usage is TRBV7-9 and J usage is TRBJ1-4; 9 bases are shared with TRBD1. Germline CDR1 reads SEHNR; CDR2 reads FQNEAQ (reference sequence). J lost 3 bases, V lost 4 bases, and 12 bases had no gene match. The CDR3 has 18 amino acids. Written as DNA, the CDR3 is TGTGCCAGCAGCTACCCGGACAGGGGAGGTTGGGCTAATGAAAAACTGTTTTTT. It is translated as CASSYPDRGGWANEKLFF.

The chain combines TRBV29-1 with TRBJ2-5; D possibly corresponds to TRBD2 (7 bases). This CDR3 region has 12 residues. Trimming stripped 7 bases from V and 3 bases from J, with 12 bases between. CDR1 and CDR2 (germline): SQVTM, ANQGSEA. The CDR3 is CSGTGREETQYF. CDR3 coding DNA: TGCAGCGGAACAGGGAGGGAAGAGACCCAGTACTTC.

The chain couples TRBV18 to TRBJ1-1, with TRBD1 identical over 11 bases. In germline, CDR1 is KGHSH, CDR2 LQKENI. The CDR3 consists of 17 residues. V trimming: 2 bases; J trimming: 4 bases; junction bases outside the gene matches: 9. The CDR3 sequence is CASSPTAGTGGSTEAFF. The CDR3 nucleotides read TGTGCCAGCTCACCAACAGCCGGGACAGGGGGTTCCACTGAAGCTTTCTTT.

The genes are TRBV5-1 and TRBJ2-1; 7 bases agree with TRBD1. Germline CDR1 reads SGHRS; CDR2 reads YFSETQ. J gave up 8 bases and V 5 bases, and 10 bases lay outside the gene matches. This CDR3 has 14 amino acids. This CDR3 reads CASSTEGANYEQFF. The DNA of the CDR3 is TGCGCCAGCAGTACAGAGGGGGCGAACTATGAGCAGTTCTTC. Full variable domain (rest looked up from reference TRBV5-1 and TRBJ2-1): KAGVTQTPRYLIKTRGQQVTLSCSPISGHRSVSWYQQTPGQGLQFLFEYFSETQRNKGNFPGRFSGRQFSNSRSEMNVSTLELGDSALYLCASSTEGANYEQFFGPGTRLTVL.

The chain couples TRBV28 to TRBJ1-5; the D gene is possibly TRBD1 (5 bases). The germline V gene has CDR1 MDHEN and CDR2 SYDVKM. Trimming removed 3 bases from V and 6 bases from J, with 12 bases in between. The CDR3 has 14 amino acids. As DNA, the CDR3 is TGTGCCAGCAGTTTGGGTCAGGGAAGTCAGCCCCAGCATTTT. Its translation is CASSLGQGSQPQHF.

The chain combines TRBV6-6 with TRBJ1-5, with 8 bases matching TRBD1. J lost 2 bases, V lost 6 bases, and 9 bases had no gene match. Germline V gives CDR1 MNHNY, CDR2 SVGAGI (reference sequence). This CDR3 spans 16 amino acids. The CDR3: CASSSGTGSRNQPQHF. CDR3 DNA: TGTGCCAGCAGCTCCGGGACAGGTTCTCGCAATCAGCCCCAGCATTTT.

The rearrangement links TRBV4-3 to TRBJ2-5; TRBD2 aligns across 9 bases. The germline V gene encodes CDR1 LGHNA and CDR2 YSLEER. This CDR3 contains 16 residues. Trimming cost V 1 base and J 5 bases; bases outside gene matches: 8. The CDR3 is CASSQVETSGGETQYF. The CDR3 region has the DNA TGCGCCAGCAGCCAAGTGGAGACTAGCGGAGGGGAGACCCAGTACTTC.

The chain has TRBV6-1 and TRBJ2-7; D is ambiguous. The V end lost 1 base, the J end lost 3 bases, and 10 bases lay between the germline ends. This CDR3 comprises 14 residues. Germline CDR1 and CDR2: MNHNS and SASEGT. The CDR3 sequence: CASSEETAYYEQYF. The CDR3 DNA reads TGTGCCAGCAGTGAAGAAACAGCTTACTACGAGCAGTACTTC.

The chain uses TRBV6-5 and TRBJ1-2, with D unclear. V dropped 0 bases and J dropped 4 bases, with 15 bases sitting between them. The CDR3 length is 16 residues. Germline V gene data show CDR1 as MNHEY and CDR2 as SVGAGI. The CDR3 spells CASSYSTLPSFYGYTF. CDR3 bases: TGTGCCAGCAGTTACTCGACACTCCCTAGCTTCTATGGCTACACCTTC.

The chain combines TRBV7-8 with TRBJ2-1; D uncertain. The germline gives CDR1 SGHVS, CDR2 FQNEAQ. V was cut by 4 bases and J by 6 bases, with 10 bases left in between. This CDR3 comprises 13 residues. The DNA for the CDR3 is TGTGCCAGCAGCTCCAGTGCCACCAATGAGCAGTTCTTC. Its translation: CASSSSATNEQFF.

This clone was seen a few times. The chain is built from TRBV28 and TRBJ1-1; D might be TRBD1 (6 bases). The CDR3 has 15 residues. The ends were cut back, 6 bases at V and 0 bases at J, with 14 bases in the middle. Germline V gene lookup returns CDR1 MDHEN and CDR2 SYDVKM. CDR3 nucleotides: TGTGCCAGCAGAGGCCGGGACACCCTGAACACTGAAGCTTTCTTT. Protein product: CASRGRDTLNTEAFF.

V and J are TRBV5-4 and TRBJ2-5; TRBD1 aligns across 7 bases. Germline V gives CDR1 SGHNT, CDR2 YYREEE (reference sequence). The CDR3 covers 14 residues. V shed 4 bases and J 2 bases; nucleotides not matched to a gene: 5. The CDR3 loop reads CASSTGQQQETQYF. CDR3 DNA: TGTGCCAGCAGCACGGGACAGCAACAAGAGACCCAGTACTTC.

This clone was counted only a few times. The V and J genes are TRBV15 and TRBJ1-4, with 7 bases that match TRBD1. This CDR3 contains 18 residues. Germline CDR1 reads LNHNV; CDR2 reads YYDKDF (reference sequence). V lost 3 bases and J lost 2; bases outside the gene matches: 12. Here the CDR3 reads CATSRLLQGILTNEKLFF. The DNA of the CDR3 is TGTGCCACCAGCAGGCTACTACAGGGGATTTTGACTAATGAAAAACTGTTTTTT.

The CDR3 sequence is CASSPGQNTGELFF. DNA of the CDR3: TGTGCCAGCAGCCCGGGACAGAACACCGGGGAGCTGTTTTTT. V gene TRBV5-4 combines with J gene TRBJ2-2; perhaps TRBD1 as D (6 bases). This CDR3 region has 14 residues. Germline V gene lookup returns CDR1 SGHNT and CDR2 YYREEE (reference sequence). The V gene lost 4 bases and the J gene lost 1 base, with 8 bases spanning the gap.

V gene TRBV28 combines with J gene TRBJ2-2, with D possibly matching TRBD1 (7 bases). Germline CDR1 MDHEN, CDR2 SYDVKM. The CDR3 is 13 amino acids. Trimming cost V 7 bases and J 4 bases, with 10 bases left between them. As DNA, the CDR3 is TGTGCCAGCACCCAGGGGGGCACCGGGGAGCTGTTTTTT. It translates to CASTQGGTGELFF.

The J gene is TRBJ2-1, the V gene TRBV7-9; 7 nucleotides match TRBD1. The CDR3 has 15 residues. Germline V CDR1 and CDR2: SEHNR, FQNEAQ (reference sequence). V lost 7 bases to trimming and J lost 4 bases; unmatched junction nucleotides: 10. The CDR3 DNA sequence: TGTGCCAGCACCTTCCCGGGACAGATTTACAATGAGCAGTTCTTC. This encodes CASTFPGQIYNEQFF.

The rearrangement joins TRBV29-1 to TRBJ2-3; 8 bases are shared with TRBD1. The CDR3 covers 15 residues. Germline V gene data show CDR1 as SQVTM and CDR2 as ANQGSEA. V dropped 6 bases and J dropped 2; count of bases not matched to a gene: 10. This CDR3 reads CSVSTDRGPTDTQYF. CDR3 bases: TGCAGCGTCTCCACAGACAGGGGACCCACAGATACGCAGTATTTT.

CDR3 region: CASSESTGASYEQYF. The CDR3 nucleotides read TGTGCCAGCAGCGAATCGACAGGTGCCTCCTACGAGCAGTACTTC. The chain carries TRBV9 and TRBJ2-7, with D perhaps TRBD1 (6 bases). Germline V CDR1 and CDR2: SGDLS, YYNGEE. V lost 3 bases, J lost 0 bases, and 13 bases lay in between. CDR3 length: 15 residues.

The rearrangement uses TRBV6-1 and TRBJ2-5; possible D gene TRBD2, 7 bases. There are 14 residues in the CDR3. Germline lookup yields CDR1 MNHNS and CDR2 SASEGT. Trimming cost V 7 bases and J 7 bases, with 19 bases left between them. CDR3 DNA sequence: TGTGCCAGCACGTCGGCGGGGGCTAGTCGGACCCAGTACTTC. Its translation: CASTSAGASRTQYF.